Below, 8 T cell receptor beta chains from the same sample are listed, as sequenced in a study of cytomegalovirus exposure and HLA in healthy donors. The PCR made use of 60 Vbeta and 13 Jbeta primers. The protocol was immunoSEQ multiplex PCR, while the TCRdb copy is restricted to in-frame clones and leaves out a portion. In the table there are 110,000 or so clones, 67% of which are singletons. The specimen was PBMCs. The receptors originated from a man between 18 and 29 years old in good health and CMV-seropositive.

The chain couples TRBV4-1 to TRBJ2-4, with D possibly TRBD2 on 6 matching bases. Germline CDR1 and CDR2: MGHRA and YSYEKL. V dropped 2 bases and J dropped 1 base, with 12 bases sitting between them. The CDR3 totals 16 residues. Here the CDR3 DNA reads TGCGCCAGCAGCCAACTGGGACGGGGGGCCAAAAACATTCAGTACTTC. Translating it yields CASSQLGRGAKNIQYF.

The chain recombines TRBV6-5 with TRBJ1-1; 8 nucleotides match TRBD1. Per the germline V gene, CDR1 is MNHEY and CDR2 is SVGAGI. The ends lost 1 base at V and 7 bases at J; junction bases unmatched: 5. This CDR3 is built from 14 residues. CDR3 nucleotides: TGTGCCAGCAGTTACTTGGACAGGGTCGGTGAAGCTTTCTTT. This sequence encodes CASSYLDRVGEAFF.

This chain joins TRBV2 and TRBJ1-6, with 7 bases fitting TRBD1. Trimming took 0 bases from V and 3 from J; bases not matched to a gene: 5. This CDR3 contains 17 residues. CDR1 is SNHLY, CDR2 FYNNEI, per germline. The CDR3 loop is CASSEARQGGYNSPLHF. The CDR3 region has the DNA TGTGCCAGCAGTGAAGCGCGACAGGGAGGCTATAATTCACCCCTCCACTTT.

This chain joins TRBV7-9 and TRBJ1-4; 9 nucleotides align to TRBD1. The CDR3 has 15 residues. Germline V gene lookup returns CDR1 SEHNR and CDR2 FQNEAQ (reference sequence). CDR3 loop: CASSLGDRDNEKLFF. The CDR3, as DNA: TGTGCGTCAAGCTTAGGGGACAGGGATAATGAAAAACTGTTTTTT.

This chain joins TRBV6-1 and TRBJ2-1; TRBD1 agrees at 7 bases. Unmatched junction bases numbered 2, after V lost 6 bases and J lost 0 bases. Germline V CDR1 and CDR2: MNHNS, SASEGT. The CDR3 sequence is 14 residues long. The CDR3 region has the DNA TGTGCCAGCAGACAGGGGAGCTCCTACAATGAGCAGTTCTTC. Protein product: CASRQGSSYNEQFF.

The chain has TRBV19 and TRBJ2-3; D remains ambiguous. Between the trimmed V and J ends, which lost 5 bases and 0 bases, there was a span of 9 bases. Germline assignment: CDR1 LNHDA and CDR2 SQIVND (reference sequence). The CDR3 contains 14 residues. The CDR3 region has the DNA TGTGCCAGTAGTGGAACAGTTAGCACAGATACGCAGTATTTT. It codes for CASSGTVSTDTQYF. The full variable domain, rest sourced from reference TRBV19 and TRBJ2-3, is DGGITQSPKYLFRKEGQNVTLSCEQNLNHDAMYWYRQDPGQGLRLIYYSQIVNDFQKGDIAEGYSVSREKKESFPLTVTSAQKNPTAFYLCASSGTVSTDTQYFGPGTRLTVL.

The table lists this clone with a few counts. The V call is TRBV2, the J call TRBJ2-3, with 12 positions matching TRBD2. There are 15 residues in the CDR3. Germline V lookup: CDR1 SNHLY, CDR2 FYNNEI. V lost 4 bases, J lost 7 bases, and 6 bases stayed unmatched. CDR3: CASSVPSGGAHTQYF. CDR3 coding DNA: TGTGCCAGCAGTGTGCCTAGCGGGGGGGCACATACGCAGTATTTT.

The chain links TRBV30 to TRBJ2-7; 9 nucleotides agree with TRBD1. In germline, CDR1 is GTSNPN, CDR2 SVGIG (reference sequence). The CDR3 covers 12 residues. V trimming: 6 bases; J trimming: 6 bases; junction bases outside the gene matches: 6. The CDR3 coding sequence is TGTGCCTGCAAACTGACAGGGGGCGAGCAGTACTTC. Amino acids: CACKLTGGEQYF. Based on the CDR3 plus reference TRBV30 and TRBJ2-7, the full variable domain is SQTIHQWPATLVQPVGSPLSLECTVEGTSNPNLYWYRQAAGRGLQLLFYSVGIGQISSEVPQNLSASRPQDRQFILSSKKLLLSDSGFYLCACKLTGGEQYFGPGTRLTVT.